These 7 T cell receptor beta chains came from one sample sequenced in a study of T cell responses to AZD1222 COVID-19 vaccine. Produced via immunoSEQ multiplex PCR; TCRdb's table is partial and in-frame only. This sample yields 200,000 to 250,000 clones, of which approximately 94% are seen a single time; over 1.5% belongs to the top ten. The source was peripheral blood, collected 28 days after the second dose of the MenACWY control vaccine. The receptors were gathered from an adult who received the MenACWY meningococcal vaccine as a control.

The rearrangement joins TRBV5-1 to TRBJ2-3, with D uncertain. In germline, CDR1 is SGHRS, CDR2 YFSETQ. V was clipped by 1 base and J by 0 bases, with 12 bases between them. This CDR3 spans 16 amino acids. CDR3 sequence (DNA): TGCGCCAGCAGCTTGCCGGATATTGCTAGCACAGATACGCAGTATTTT. It yields the protein CASSLPDIASTDTQYF.

This clone has a handful of counts. The chain joins TRBV19 to TRBJ1-2; TRBD1 agrees at 11 bases. The ends lost 7 bases at V and 4 bases at J; junction bases unmatched: 5. This CDR3 contains 14 residues. Germline assignment: CDR1 LNHDA and CDR2 SQIVND (reference sequence). CDR3 in DNA: TGTGCCAGTACTACCGGGACAGGGGGCTATGGCTACACCTTC. Its protein is CASTTGTGGYGYTF.

The chain combines TRBV27 with TRBJ2-1; D tentatively fits TRBD1 or TRBD2 (6 bases each). The CDR3 runs 15 residues. Trimming shortened V by 10 bases and J by 9 bases, and 25 bases separated the two germline ends. The germline V gene encodes CDR1 MNHEY and CDR2 SMNVEV (reference sequence). The CDR3 DNA is TGTGCCACCCAAAATAAGGTCGGGGGCAGCGGTGAGCAGTTCTTC. This translates into CATQNKVGGSGEQFF.

A single count supports this clone. The chain combines TRBV27 with TRBJ1-5; D not certain. The CDR3 runs 13 residues. Germline CDR1 reads MNHEY; CDR2 reads SMNVEV (reference sequence). V was clipped by 3 bases and J by 7 bases, with 10 bases between them. DNA for the CDR3: TGTGCCAGCAGTTTGGCGGGTATCCAGCCCCAGCATTTT. Its translation: CASSLAGIQPQHF.

The chain has TRBV14 and TRBJ1-2; no definite D call. Germline-derived CDR1 and CDR2 are SGHDN and FVKESK. V dropped 0 bases and J dropped 6 bases, with 17 bases sitting between them. The CDR3 is 16 amino acids. In DNA form, the CDR3 reads TGTGCCAGCAGCCAAGATCAAGTAGGACTAGGTCATGGCTACACCTTC. This gives the protein CASSQDQVGLGHGYTF. The complete variable domain, with remaining parts taken from reference TRBV14 and TRBJ1-2, reads EAGVTQFPSHSVIEKGQTVTLRCDPISGHDNLYWYRRVMGKEIKFLLHFVKESKQDESGMPNNRFLAERTGGTYSTLKVQPAELEDSGVYFCASSQDQVGLGHGYTFGSGTRLTVV.

The chain combines TRBV11-3 with TRBJ1-1; the D gene is possibly TRBD1 (6 bases). Trimming took 5 bases from V and 3 from J, leaving 13 bases between them. Germline CDR1 SGHNT, CDR2 YENEEA. This CDR3 has 14 amino acids. The CDR3 nucleotides read TGTGCCAGCAGCGAAGAGGGGGGGGACACTGAAGCTTTCTTT. Protein sequence: CASSEEGGDTEAFF.

This clone was counted a single time. The chain employs TRBV6-5 and TRBJ2-1; the match to TRBD2 covers 8 bases. The V segment lost 2 bases and the J segment 4 bases; nucleotides outside the gene matches: 4. The germline V gene encodes CDR1 MNHEY and CDR2 SVGAGI. The CDR3 loop spans 15 amino acids. CDR3 residues: CASSYSGRGYNEQFF. Here the CDR3 DNA reads TGTGCCAGCAGTTACAGCGGGAGAGGGTACAATGAGCAGTTCTTC.